This entry features one TCR beta chain sequence. Its antigen remains unknown. The CDR3 runs to 15 residues. Germline V gene sequence: CDR1 MNHEY, CDR2 SMNVEV (reference sequence). The trim removed 6 bases at V and 3 bases at J, leaving 7 bases unmatched. The sample originates from a study of a mutant IDH1 vaccine in newly diagnosed glioma. Study background: Vaccinations were initiated 4-6 weeks following radiotherapy alone, or were given together with temozolomide cycles. Therapy received beforehand was radiotherapy, temozolomide, or both, with most patients given both. Study-wide results and caveats: Pseudoprogression apparently lacked any relation to changes in top peripheral T cell clonotypes.

Profiled with immunoSEQ multiplex PCR; TCRdb holds only in-frame clones, not every one. Among 50,000 to 65,000 clones, 85% to 90% were seen once, and the ten largest hold around 1.6%. Time point here: week 35, safety follow-up. Every vaccination contained 300 ug of the mutant IDH1 20-mer peptide and was paired with topical imiquimod. Patients came in for eight vaccinations, in weeks 1, 3, 5, 7, 11, 15, 19 and 23. This sequence was found in a man between 40 and 49 years old with glioma. The J gene is TRBJ1-2, the V gene TRBV27, with 10 positions matching TRBD1. The sequencing here drew on PBMCs, taken from a glioma patient whose treatment included an IDH1 peptide vaccine. The CDR3 DNA sequence: TGTGCCAGCAGGACAGACAGGGGGCGCGACTATGGCTACACCTTC. Its protein product is CASRTDRGRDYGYTF.